This TCR beta chain was profiled in a study of Ad26.COV2.S vaccination and SARS-CoV-2 variants. Here immunoSEQ multiplex PCR was the method, and the copy in TCRdb shows in-frame clones only, minus some. The sample yields roughly 330,000 clones, 90% seen once. This CDR3 has 15 amino acids. The germline V gene has CDR1 MGHRA and CDR2 YSYEKL. The V end lost 0 bases, the J end lost 5 bases, and 13 bases lay between the germline ends. Treatment: over 15 received Ad26.COV2.S at low or high dose, single or two shots; several received placebo; per-sample allocation not given. Specimens were obtained on day 63 following the first vaccine or placebo injection.

The sample consisted of peripheral blood, taken in a trial of Ad26.COV2.S vaccine versus placebo. This chain uses TRBV4-1 with TRBJ2-5; perhaps TRBD1 as D (6 bases). The TCR comes from a person between 18 and 60 years old who received the Ad26.COV2.S COVID-19 vaccine or a placebo. CDR3 sequence reads: CASSQDTGQLETQYF. The DNA for the CDR3 is TGCGCCAGCAGCCAAGATACAGGGCAGTTGGAGACCCAGTACTTC.